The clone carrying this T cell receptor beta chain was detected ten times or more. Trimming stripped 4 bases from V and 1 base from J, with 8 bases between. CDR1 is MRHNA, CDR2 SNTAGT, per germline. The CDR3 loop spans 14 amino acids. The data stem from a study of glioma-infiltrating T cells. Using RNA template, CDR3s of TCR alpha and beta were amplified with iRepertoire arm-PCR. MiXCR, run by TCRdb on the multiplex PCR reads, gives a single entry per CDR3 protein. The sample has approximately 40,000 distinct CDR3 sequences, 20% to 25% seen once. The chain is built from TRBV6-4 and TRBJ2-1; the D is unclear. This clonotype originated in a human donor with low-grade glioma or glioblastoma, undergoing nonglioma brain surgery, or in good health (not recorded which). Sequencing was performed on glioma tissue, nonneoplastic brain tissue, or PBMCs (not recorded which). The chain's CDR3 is CASSASGSYNEQFF. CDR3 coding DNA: TGTGCCAGCAGTGCCTCCGGATCCTACAATGAGCAGTTCTTC.